What follows are 30 T cell receptor beta chains derived from one specimen sequenced in a study of T-cell memory formation after mild COVID-19. TCRdb used MiXCR to reprocess the 5' RACE reads, holding one entry per CDR3 protein. The repertoire holds about 400,000 distinct CDR3 sequences, with 18% as singletons. The sample taken for sequencing was PBMCs or a T cell subset sorted from them (not recorded which). These receptors all stem from a man aged 18 to 29 who had mild COVID-19 (a few samples of this study predate the infection). Cell type and time point are not known.

This clonotype has just a few counts. The chain couples TRBV6-2 or TRBV6-3 to TRBJ1-2; 7 nucleotides agree with TRBD1. Trimming cost V 8 bases and J 5 bases; bases outside gene matches: 8. Germline lookup yields CDR1 MNHEY and CDR2 SVGEGT. The CDR3 extends over 13 amino acids. The CDR3 reads CASGGGRGYGYTF. In nucleotides, the CDR3 is TGTGCCAGCGGAGGGGGCAGGGGATATGGCTACACCTTC.

V usage is TRBV5-1 and J usage is TRBJ2-7, with TRBD2 as a possible D gene (6 bases). V was shortened by 0 bases and J by 5 bases, with 15 bases between the two germline ends. From germline, CDR1 is SGHRS and CDR2 YFSETQ. The CDR3 is made up of 15 amino acids. The CDR3 nucleotides are TGCGCCAGCAGCTTGGGCTTAACAGGAGGGGACGAGCAGTACGTC. Translation: CASSLGLTGGDEQYV.

This chain uses TRBV24-1 with TRBJ1-2; TRBD1 might be the D (5 bases). The V end was cut by 3 bases, the J end by 4 bases, with 11 bases between. The CDR3 spans 14 residues. In germline, CDR1 is KGHDR, CDR2 SFDVKD. CDR3 nucleotides: TGTGCCACCAGTGATCACAGGACGGGCTATGGCTACACCTTC. This translates into CATSDHRTGYGYTF.

The chain combines TRBV10-3 with TRBJ1-1; D remains ambiguous. Germline assignment: CDR1 ENHRY and CDR2 SYGVKD. V was trimmed by 3 bases and J by 8 bases, leaving 10 bases between them. This CDR3 region has 12 residues. CDR3 sequence (DNA): TGTGCCATCAGTGATACAGAGGAGGAAGCTTTCTTT. Translation: CAISDTEEEAFF.

V and J are TRBV7-3 and TRBJ2-3; the match to TRBD1 covers 10 bases. V lost 4 bases to trimming and J lost 7 bases; unmatched junction nucleotides: 8. In germline, CDR1 is SGHTA, CDR2 FQGTGA. The CDR3 sequence is 15 residues long. The CDR3 spells CASSSGTGDPHTQYF. CDR3 bases: TGTGCCAGCAGCTCCGGGACAGGGGACCCACATACGCAGTATTTT.

This clonotype was counted a single time. The CDR3 bases are TGTGCCAGCAGCTCGACAGGGCCCACTGAAGCTTTCTTT. Its translation is CASSSTGPTEAFF. This sequence joins TRBV7-9 and TRBJ1-1; 7 nucleotides line up with TRBD1. Germline loops: CDR1 SEHNR, CDR2 FQNEAQ (reference sequence). This CDR3 has 13 amino acids. The V segment lost 4 bases and the J segment 4 bases; nucleotides outside the gene matches: 3.

The chain has TRBV20-1 and TRBJ1-2; weak D call: TRBD1 (6 bases). CDR1 is DFQATT and CDR2 is SNEGSKA in the germline V gene (reference sequence). The V and J ends lost 6 bases and 4 bases respectively, with 21 bases between them. The CDR3 extends over 15 amino acids. CDR3 residues: CSASRPRGLSYGYTF. Written as DNA, the CDR3 is TGCAGTGCCTCCCGACCCAGGGGCCTCTCCTATGGCTACACCTTC.

The gene calls are TRBV6-1 and TRBJ2-3, with 14 bases that match TRBD2. After removal of 10 bases from V and 9 bases from J, the junction contained 6 bases not matched to a gene. Germline values: CDR1 MNHNS, CDR2 SASEGT. The CDR3 runs 13 residues. CDR3 sequence: CATGLAGGPTQYF. CDR3 nucleotides: TGTGCCACCGGACTAGCGGGGGGCCCCACGCAGTATTTT.

The rearrangement joins TRBV12-3 or TRBV12-4 to TRBJ2-1; 8 nucleotides agree with TRBD1. V lost 6 bases to trimming and J lost 6 bases; unmatched junction nucleotides: 7. This CDR3 contains 14 residues. The CDR3 is CASSAGTGGNEQFF. In DNA form, the CDR3 reads TGTGCCAGCAGCGCCGGGACAGGTGGCAATGAGCAGTTCTTC.

The chain is built from TRBV18 and TRBJ2-1, with 9 bases lining up with TRBD2. Germline CDR1 is KGHSH and CDR2 is LQKENI. The CDR3 is made up of 16 amino acids. The V and J ends lost 3 bases and 10 bases, in that order; junction bases with no gene match: 13. The CDR3 nucleotides read TGTGCCAGCTCACCCCTTGCTAGCGGGGCGTCCGGGGAGCAGTTCTTC. Protein product: CASSPLASGASGEQFF.

The chain couples TRBV5-1 to TRBJ2-3, with TRBD1 matching over 7 bases. The germline CDR1 and CDR2 sequences are SGHRS and YFSETQ. CDR3 length: 17 amino acids. V lost 4 bases, J lost 2 bases, and 13 bases stayed unmatched. CDR3 nucleotide sequence: TGCGCCAGCAGCCAACCGCCGGACAGGACCTACACAGATACGCAGTATTTT. It specifies CASSQPPDRTYTDTQYF.

This chain links TRBV20-1 with TRBJ2-7; D may be TRBD1 or TRBD2 (7 bases each). Germline loops: CDR1 DFQATT, CDR2 SNEGSKA (reference sequence). The CDR3 consists of 13 residues. V dropped 6 bases and J dropped 2 bases, with 14 bases sitting between them. The CDR3 nucleotides are TGCAGTGCCAAGACAGGGACTACCTACGAGCAGTACTTC. Translating gives CSAKTGTTYEQYF.

The V and J genes are TRBV29-1 and TRBJ1-2; TRBD1 matches at 9 bases. Germline loops: CDR1 SQVTM, CDR2 ANQGSEA. CDR3 size: 13 residues. J was trimmed by 6 bases and V by 6 bases; bases with no gene match: 8. The CDR3 here is CSVEDRGSDGYTF. The CDR3 coding sequence is TGCAGCGTGGAGGACAGGGGTTCGGATGGCTACACCTTC.

This rearrangement joins TRBV11-2 to TRBJ2-7, with unresolved D. The V end was cut by 5 bases, the J end by 1 base, with 18 bases between. Germline values: CDR1 SGHAT, CDR2 FQNNGV. The CDR3 is 16 amino acids. The CDR3 spells CASSHLPTLRSYEQYF. The CDR3 nucleotides are TGTGCCAGCAGCCACCTCCCAACACTTAGATCCTACGAGCAGTACTTC.

The chain combines TRBV12-3 or TRBV12-4 with TRBJ1-6, with D uncertain. V shed 6 bases and J shed 1 base, with 16 bases lying between them. This CDR3 spans 17 amino acids. The chain's CDR3 is CASRYLPPGSYNSPLHF. DNA for the CDR3: TGTGCCAGCAGATACCTCCCTCCCGGGTCCTATAATTCACCCCTCCACTTT.

This CDR3 is CASSYSGGTNTEAFF. In DNA, the CDR3 is TGTGCCAGCAGTTACTCAGGGGGAACGAACACTGAAGCTTTCTTT. The chain couples TRBV6-5 to TRBJ1-1; a weak D match, TRBD1 (6 bases). The CDR3 length is 15 residues. Germline loops: CDR1 MNHEY, CDR2 SVGAGI. V lost 0 bases and J 1 base, leaving 9 bases between the germline ends.

This clonotype was counted at least ten times. The chain recombines TRBV12-3 or TRBV12-4 with TRBJ2-2; D gene ambiguous. V lost 8 bases and J lost 3, with 13 bases in between. The CDR3 has 14 amino acids. The CDR3 protein is CASLRSTYTGELFF. As DNA, the CDR3 is TGTGCCAGCCTTCGGTCCACATACACCGGGGAGCTGTTTTTT.

The chain has TRBV27 and TRBJ2-3, with D perhaps TRBD2 (5 bases). Germline assignment: CDR1 MNHEY and CDR2 SMNVEV (reference sequence). Trimming took 6 bases from V and 2 from J, leaving 21 bases between them. CDR3 length: 17 residues. CDR3 nucleotide sequence: TGTGCCAGCAGCCGACCCCCTAGCTCCCACTCCACAGATACGCAGTATTTT. Its protein product is CASSRPPSSHSTDTQYF.

This clonotype was counted only a few times. The J gene is TRBJ1-3, the V gene TRBV11-2; D is ambiguous. V dropped 3 bases and J dropped 0 bases, with 6 bases sitting between them. In germline, CDR1 is SGHAT, CDR2 FQNNGV. CDR3 length equals 14 residues. This CDR3 is CASSFAPSGNTIYF. The CDR3 DNA sequence: TGTGCCAGCAGCTTTGCCCCCTCTGGAAACACCATATATTTT.

This clonotype occurred many times. This rearrangement joins TRBV12-3 or TRBV12-4 to TRBJ2-3; D is unclear. Trimming took 5 bases from V and 5 from J, leaving 11 bases between them. The CDR3 loop spans 13 amino acids. CDR3 residues: CASSLLRRDTQYF. Written as DNA, the CDR3 is TGTGCCAGCAGTCTATTGAGAAGAGATACGCAGTATTTT.

The chain uses TRBV23-1 and TRBJ2-3, with D tentatively TRBD1 (6 bases). TRBV23-1 is marked as an open reading frame, function uncertain. The CDR3 extends over 14 amino acids. V was pared by 8 bases and J by 3 bases, with 15 bases between. In nucleotides, the CDR3 is TGCGCCAGCGCCACAGGGAATGCTACAGATACGCAGTATTTT. Translation gives CASATGNATDTQYF.

This chain links TRBV4-2 with TRBJ1-2; no clear D gene. The germline gives CDR1 LGHNA, CDR2 YNFKEQ. V lost 0 bases to trimming and J lost 2 bases, with 4 bases between them. The CDR3 sequence is 13 residues long. CDR3 sequence reads: CASSQEMNYGYTF. The CDR3 region has the DNA TGTGCCAGCAGCCAAGAGATGAACTATGGCTACACCTTC.

This clonotype was seen more than once but under ten times. The chain uses TRBV28 and TRBJ1-4, with TRBD1 matching 7 bases. V lost 4 bases to trimming and J lost 8 bases; unmatched junction nucleotides: 10. Germline V gene data show CDR1 as MDHEN and CDR2 as SYDVKM. There are 15 residues in the CDR3. CDR3 nucleotides: TGTGCCAGCAGTTCACGGGACAGCGGCCGAGAAAAACTGTTTTTT. Its translation is CASSSRDSGREKLFF. The full variable domain, rest sourced from reference TRBV28 and TRBJ1-4, is DVKVTQSSRYLVKRTGEKVFLECVQDMDHENMFWYRQDPGLGLRLIYFSYDVKMKEKGDIPEGYSVSREKKERFSLILESASTNQTSMYLCASSSRDSGREKLFFGSGTQLSVL.

The J gene is TRBJ2-2, the V gene TRBV9; D tentatively fits TRBD1 or TRBD2 (5 bases each). This CDR3 is 16 amino acids long. The V end lost 4 bases, the J end lost 6 bases, and 19 bases lay between the germline ends. The germline CDR1 and CDR2 sequences are SGDLS and YYNGEE. The CDR3 DNA is TGTGCCAGCAGCTTCCTGGGGCACCGGGACCCCGGGGAGCTGTTTTTT. It specifies CASSFLGHRDPGELFF.

This clonotype was detected only a few times. The chain couples TRBV4-2 to TRBJ1-4; 10 nucleotides line up with TRBD1. The CDR3 sequence is 15 residues long. Germline V gene lookup returns CDR1 LGHNA and CDR2 YNFKEQ. The trim removed 4 bases at V and 7 bases at J, leaving 6 bases unmatched. The CDR3: CASSRTTGGFEKLFF. In DNA form, the CDR3 reads TGTGCCAGCAGCCGCACGACAGGGGGCTTTGAAAAACTGTTTTTT.

This clonotype was counted between two and nine times. The gene calls are TRBV12-3 or TRBV12-4 and TRBJ2-2; the D is unclear. The CDR3 covers 14 residues. V was clipped by 2 bases and J by 2 bases, with 6 bases between them. The DNA for the CDR3 is TGTGCCAGCAGTTTATACAGAAACACCGGGGAGCTGTTTTTT. Protein sequence: CASSLYRNTGELFF.

This clonotype was observed a handful of times. The chain couples TRBV3-1 to TRBJ1-5; no clear D. The CDR3 covers 14 residues. CDR1 is LGHDT and CDR2 is YNNKEL in the germline V gene (reference sequence). Between the trimmed V and J ends, which lost 5 bases and 6 bases, there was a span of 14 bases. The CDR3 protein is CASSKGIGGQPQHF. As DNA, the CDR3 is TGTGCCAGCAGCAAAGGGATTGGCGGTCAGCCCCAGCATTTT.

This clonotype was recorded a few times. The V call is TRBV12-3 or TRBV12-4, the J call TRBJ1-2; D is ambiguous. The V and J ends lost 6 bases and 7 bases respectively, with 15 bases between them. The CDR3 covers 13 residues. The CDR3 bases are TGTGCCAGCAGCCACGAATGGCCGGCTGGCTACACCTTC. It yields the protein CASSHEWPAGYTF.

The chain recombines TRBV18 with TRBJ1-1; D is uncertain. There are 16 residues in the CDR3. CDR1 and CDR2 from the germline V gene are KGHSH and LQKENI. Trimming took 5 bases from V and 3 from J, leaving 19 bases between them. This CDR3 is CASSASGLEEDTEAFF. The DNA of the CDR3 is TGTGCCAGCTCAGCCTCCGGCCTTGAAGAGGACACTGAAGCTTTCTTT.

The CDR3 loop is CASSPPRGVPGNQPQHF. The CDR3 nucleotides read TGTGCCAGCAGTCCCCCCCGGGGAGTTCCAGGCAATCAGCCCCAGCATTTT. V usage is TRBV12-3 or TRBV12-4 and J usage is TRBJ1-5; unclear D gene. This CDR3 is 17 amino acids long. The V and J ends lost 5 bases and 2 bases respectively, with 19 bases between them.